Included here is one T cell receptor (beta chain) sequence, with context. These data belong to a study of cytomegalovirus exposure and HLA in healthy donors. The CDR3 loop spans 15 amino acids. Looked up from germline, CDR1 is KGHSH and CDR2 is LQKENI. Trimming stripped 3 bases from V and 5 bases from J, with 14 bases between. A multiplex PCR was run with 60 Vbeta primers and 13 Jbeta primers. Clones were sequenced by immunoSEQ multiplex PCR, and TCRdb holds only the in-frame ones, with some missing. The table shows about 63,000 clones, with roughly 77% occurring only once. The chain uses TRBV18 and TRBJ2-1; no firm D call. The sequence came from a woman aged 40 to 50 in good health and CMV-seropositive. Material: PBMCs. For the CDR3, the DNA is TGTGCCAGCTCACCGATCGACGGGTCTGACAATGAGCAGTTCTTC. Amino acid sequence: CASSPIDGSDNEQFF.